These T cell receptor beta chains were read from a single sample in a study of early T cells in non-severe SARS-CoV-2 infection. TCRdb reprocessed the 5' RACE reads via MiXCR and lists one record per CDR3 protein. The profile shows tens of thousands of distinct CDR3 sequences, under 15% of them singletons. Sequencing used whole blood. The receptors come from an adult who was a healthcare worker with PCR-confirmed SARS-CoV-2 infection or an uninfected control (not recorded which). CDR3s include the opening cysteine and the closing phenylalanine or tryptophan. D genes are given only for firm matches. Clone size appears in some rows only: once, few, many, or a class for an expanded clone.

j_call v_call d_call clone_size cdr3_aa cdr3_nt
TRBJ2-1 TRBV29-1 TRBD2 medium-sized CSVEGVRRTSGRNEQFF TGCAGCGTTGAGGGGGTCCGGCGGACTAGCGGGCGGAATGAGCAGTTCTTC
TRBJ1-1 TRBV4-1 - many CASSLSLVMNTEAFF TGCGCCAGCAGCCTCAGCCTGGTAATGAACACTGAAGCTTTCTTT
TRBJ1-3 TRBV6-1 - many CASSIELISGNTIYF TGTGCCAGCAGTATAGAACTTATCTCTGGAAACACCATATATTTT
TRBJ2-6 TRBV2 - many CASTGQAGANVLTF TGTGCCAGCACGGGGCAAGCAGGGGCCAACGTCCTGACTTTC
TRBJ2-5 TRBV3-1 - - CASSQDHRGGETQYF TGTGCCAGCAGCCAAGATCACCGGGGAGGAGAGACCCAGTACTTC
TRBJ2-1 TRBV13 - many CASSLWDNYNEQFF TGTGCCAGCAGCTTATGGGACAATTACAATGAGCAGTTCTTC
TRBJ1-2 TRBV6-6 - few CARPGGVLNYGYTF TGTGCCAGACCCGGTGGGGTCCTAAACTATGGCTACACCTTC
TRBJ2-5 TRBV7-2 TRBD1 - CASSLGRQGQETQYF TGTGCCAGCAGCTTAGGGAGACAGGGCCAAGAGACCCAGTACTTC
TRBJ1-1 TRBV27 TRBD1 many CASRGTGEGTEAFF TGTGCCAGCAGAGGGACAGGGGAGGGTACTGAAGCTTTCTTT
TRBJ1-2 TRBV20-1 - many CSARAGNGYTF TGCAGTGCTAGAGCAGGGAATGGCTACACCTTC
TRBJ2-2 TRBV29-1 TRBD1 - CSGRSGGNAGELFF TGCAGCGGACGATCAGGGGGCAACGCCGGGGAGCTGTTTTTT
TRBJ2-3 TRBV7-2 - many CASSAQGDTQYF TGTGCCAGCAGCGCCCAGGGGGATACGCAGTATTTT
TRBJ2-7 TRBV20-1 TRBD2 - CSARGGAGGNRYEQYF TGCAGTGCTAGAGGCGGAGCGGGGGGTAATCGCTACGAGCAGTACTTC
TRBJ2-7 TRBV6-2/TRBV6-3 - many CASSSRRRGVSYEQYF TGTGCCAGCAGTTCTCGACGACGGGGAGTTTCCTACGAGCAGTACTTC
TRBJ1-5 TRBV9 - - CASSAGGSNQPQHF TGTGCCAGCAGCGCGGGTGGCAGCAATCAGCCCCAGCATTTT
TRBJ1-5 TRBV6-5 - few CASRLLGANQPQHF TGTGCCAGCAGGCTCCTGGGGGCGAATCAGCCCCAGCATTTT
TRBJ1-3 TRBV3-2 - few CASSRRQASSGNTIYF TGTGCCAGCAGCCGTCGACAGGCCAGCTCTGGAAACACCATATATTTT
TRBJ2-3 TRBV11-1 TRBD1 many CASSPRDREPDTQYF TGTGCCAGCAGCCCCCGGGACAGGGAGCCAGATACGCAGTATTTT
TRBJ1-2 TRBV6-6 - - CASSLGARVGGYTF TGTGCCAGCAGTTTGGGGGCTCGAGTTGGTGGCTACACCTTC
TRBJ2-5 TRBV5-1 - many CASSLSGNQETQYF TGCGCCAGCAGCTTAAGCGGAAACCAAGAGACCCAGTACTTC
TRBJ1-4 TRBV5-5 - many CASSSDGEKLFF TGTGCCAGCAGCTCGGACGGGGAAAAACTGTTTTTT
TRBJ2-5 TRBV5-4 - - CASSLSGIETQYF TGTGCCAGCAGCTTGTCAGGGATCGAGACCCAGTACTTC
TRBJ2-1 TRBV11-2 - many CASSSEVYNEQFF TGTGCCAGCAGCTCGGAAGTCTACAATGAGCAGTTCTTC
TRBJ2-3 TRBV12-3/TRBV12-4 - few CASTHVSGRDTQYF TGTGCCAGCACCCACGTGTCAGGGAGGGATACGCAGTATTTT
TRBJ2-3 TRBV5-1 TRBD2 once CASTPSGGTDTQYF TGCGCCAGCACCCCTAGCGGGGGCACAGATACGCAGTATTTT
TRBJ2-1 TRBV3-1 - - CASSLGLVGLDEQFF TGTGCCAGCAGCCTGGGGCTAGTAGGGTTGGATGAGCAGTTCTTC
TRBJ2-2 TRBV19 - - CASRSITLRDRNTGELFF TGTGCCAGTAGATCGATTACCCTTCGGGACCGCAACACCGGGGAGCTGTTTTTT
TRBJ1-2 TRBV20-1 - many CSANIGSAYGYTF TGCAGTGCTAACATCGGCAGCGCCTATGGCTACACCTTC
TRBJ2-1 TRBV7-9 TRBD2 few CASSSISGGANNEQFF TGTGCCAGCAGCTCTATTAGCGGGGGGGCGAACAATGAGCAGTTCTTC
TRBJ2-3 TRBV10-3 - - CAMGGPGTDTQYF TGTGCCATGGGGGGGCCGGGCACAGATACGCAGTATTTT
TRBJ2-7 TRBV7-8 - few CASSEGLGSYEQYF TGTGCCAGCAGCGAAGGACTGGGGTCCTACGAGCAGTACTTC
TRBJ1-1 TRBV20-1 - many CSAPRSLNTEAFF TGCAGTGCTCCTCGATCGTTGAACACTGAAGCTTTCTTT
TRBJ2-3 TRBV28 - - CASTKGLESTDTQYF TGTGCCAGCACCAAAGGGCTAGAGAGCACAGATACGCAGTATTTT
TRBJ2-1 TRBV2 - many CASGGRYNEQFF TGTGCCAGCGGGGGCAGGTACAATGAGCAGTTCTTC
TRBJ1-1 TRBV4-3 - few CASSQERGYTEAFF TGCGCCAGCAGCCAAGAAAGAGGGTACACTGAAGCTTTCTTT
TRBJ1-4 TRBV10-2 TRBD1 - CASSRDRAGDEKLFF TGCGCCAGCAGTCGAGACAGGGCAGGAGATGAAAAACTGTTTTTT
TRBJ2-4 TRBV2 TRBD1 many CASSGTGKNIQYF TGTGCCAGCAGTGGGACAGGGAAAAACATTCAGTACTTC
TRBJ1-4 TRBV12-3/TRBV12-4 - few CASSYRASNEKLFF TGTGCCAGCAGTTACAGGGCTTCTAATGAAAAACTGTTTTTT
TRBJ1-2 TRBV30 TRBD1 many CAWSPQGAQGYTF TGTGCCTGGAGTCCACAGGGGGCTCAGGGCTACACCTTC
TRBJ2-1 TRBV11-2 TRBD1 many CASSLQGASYNEQFF TGTGCCAGCAGCTTACAGGGGGCTTCCTACAATGAGCAGTTCTTC
TRBJ2-3 TRBV11-2 - many CASSWMGDSTDTQYF TGTGCCAGCAGCTGGATGGGGGACAGCACAGATACGCAGTATTTT
TRBJ1-2 TRBV4-3 - - CASSQDPAGTNYGYTF TGCGCCAGCAGCCAAGATCCCGCAGGGACCAACTATGGCTACACCTTC
TRBJ1-1 TRBV30 - - CAWSVWGREEAFF TGTGCCTGGAGTGTGTGGGGCCGTGAGGAAGCTTTCTTT
TRBJ1-5 TRBV7-9 - many CASSLVSDDQPQHF TGTGCCAGCAGCTTAGTCTCAGATGATCAGCCCCAGCATTTT
TRBJ1-1 TRBV5-1 TRBD1 - CASSLEDRAGAFF TGCGCCAGCAGCTTGGAGGACAGGGCTGGGGCTTTCTTT
TRBJ2-7 TRBV5-4 - many CASSPLGAYEQYF TGTGCCAGCAGCCCCCTCGGGGCCTACGAGCAGTACTTC
TRBJ2-6 TRBV5-4 - - CASAQLSGANVLTF TGTGCCAGCGCACAGCTCTCTGGGGCCAACGTCCTGACTTTC
TRBJ2-1 TRBV30 TRBD1 many CACCDRADNEQFF TGTGCCTGCTGTGACAGGGCCGACAATGAGCAGTTCTTC
TRBJ2-1 TRBV4-1 - - CASRNPVGGKVEQFF TGCGCCAGCAGGAACCCTGTAGGGGGGAAGGTTGAGCAGTTCTTC
TRBJ1-5 TRBV4-1 - many CASSQAPNQPQHF TGCGCCAGCAGCCAGGCCCCCAATCAGCCCCAGCATTTT
TRBJ1-2 TRBV20-1 - few CSARAWDGLEGYTF TGCAGTGCTAGAGCCTGGGACGGCCTGGAGGGCTACACCTTC
TRBJ1-3 TRBV7-9 - many CASSLARISGNTIYF TGTGCCAGCAGCTTAGCCCGGATCTCTGGAAACACCATATATTTT
TRBJ1-5 TRBV10-2 - many CASSESGYSNQPQHF TGCGCCAGCAGTGAGTCGGGATATAGCAATCAGCCCCAGCATTTT
TRBJ1-1 TRBV29-1 - few CSVSLGGASEAFF TGCAGCGTTTCTCTAGGGGGAGCGAGTGAAGCTTTCTTT
TRBJ2-7 TRBV19 - many CASSQKGQLYEQYF TGTGCCAGTAGTCAAAAAGGACAGCTCTACGAGCAGTACTTC
TRBJ2-5 TRBV7-3 TRBD2 - CASSKTGGLETQYF TGTGCCAGCAGCAAAACGGGGGGTCTGGAGACCCAGTACTTC
TRBJ1-2 TRBV14 - many CASSQIGGSSNYGYTF TGTGCCAGCAGCCAAATTGGAGGCAGTTCTAACTATGGCTACACCTTC
TRBJ2-2 TRBV12-3/TRBV12-4 - - CASSSLSGELFF TGTGCCAGCAGTTCCTTATCCGGGGAGCTGTTTTTT
TRBJ2-1 TRBV7-3 TRBD2 few CASSLAGGPNEQFF TGTGCCAGCAGCCTAGCGGGGGGGCCCAATGAGCAGTTCTTC
TRBJ2-3 TRBV12-3/TRBV12-4 TRBD1 - CASSNSPGTEVLDTQYF TGTGCCAGCAGTAACTCCCCGGGGACAGAGGTCCTGGATACGCAGTATTTT